Listed below are T cell receptor beta chains from one sample, sequenced in a study of OX40 agonist ivuxolimab in advanced cancers. TCRdb keeps only in-frame clones here, not all; method: immunoSEQ multiplex PCR. The sample lists tens of thousands of clones; 70% to 90% were seen once. Specimen: CD4+ or CD8+ T cells sorted from blood, collected in a trial of the OX40 agonist ivuxolimab. These receptors originate from an adult with an advanced solid tumor such as melanoma, head and neck, liver or kidney cancer. Both conserved end residues are part of each CDR3. D genes are given only for firm matches. Only some rows state a clone size, as once, few, many or a class for expanded clones.

TRBJ1-2	.	.	TRBV7-2	12	TGTGCCAGCAGCTTGGGCAGGCGCGGCTACACCTTC	CASSLGRRGYTF
TRBJ2-7	once	.	TRBV19	14	TGTGCCAGTAGTCCAGAATGGAGGTCCTACGAGCAGTACTTC	CASSPEWRSYEQYF
TRBJ2-6	.	.	TRBV6-5	15	TGTGCCAGCACGCCAGAGGGGACTGGGGCCAACGTCCTGACTTTC	CASTPEGTGANVLTF
TRBJ2-1	.	TRBD2	TRBV29-1	13	TGCAGCGTTGCGAGGCGGGGGGGTTATGAGCAGTTCTTC	CSVARRGGYEQFF
TRBJ2-7	.	.	TRBV7-2	17	TGTGCCAGCAGCTTAGCCCCCGGCAGCCTAACATACTACGAGCAGTACTTC	CASSLAPGSLTYYEQYF
TRBJ1-1	once	TRBD1	TRBV2	14	TGTGCCAGCAGAAAGGGGGCTAGGGGCACTGAAGCTTTCTTT	CASRKGARGTEAFF
TRBJ1-6	.	TRBD1	TRBV4-3	15	TGCGCCAGCAGCCAGGAACAGGGGGTCAATTCACCCCTCCACTTT	CASSQEQGVNSPLHF
TRBJ2-5	once	.	TRBV5-4	14	TGTGCCAGCAGCTCAGGACTGGCCCAAGAGACCCAGTACTTC	CASSSGLAQETQYF
TRBJ2-6	.	.	TRBV7-5	17	TGTGCCAGAAGCTCCACCCCAGGGGGCTATGGGGCCAACGTCCTGACTTTC	CARSSTPGGYGANVLTF
TRBJ2-6	once	TRBD1	TRBV5-4	17	TGTGCCAGCAGCCCGGGACAGGGGGTCTCTGGGGCCAACGTCCTGACTTTC	CASSPGQGVSGANVLTF
TRBJ2-2	.	.	TRBV5-8	17	TGTGCCAGCAGCTTGTGGAAAGGGTCTATTAACGCCGGGGAGCTGTTTTTT	CASSLWKGSINAGELFF
TRBJ2-7	.	.	TRBV2	14	TGTGCCAGCAGTGAAAGGCAAAGCTCCTACGAGCAGTACTTC	CASSERQSSYEQYF
TRBJ1-2	few	.	TRBV7-2	13	TGTGCCAGCAGCTTAGCGAGGTGGGAACGCTACACCTTC	CASSLARWERYTF
TRBJ2-5	.	TRBD1	TRBV18	13	TGTGCCAGCTCCCGGGACAGGGAAGGGACCCAGTACTTC	CASSRDREGTQYF
TRBJ1-3	.	.	TRBV2	17	TGTGCCAGCAGTGAAGCCCTCGGGGGGGAAAAAGGAAACACCATATATTTT	CASSEALGGEKGNTIYF
TRBJ2-6	.	.	TRBV7-2	13	TGTGCCAGCAGCTTCGCGGGCGCCAACGTCCTGACTTTC	CASSFAGANVLTF
TRBJ2-7	.	.	TRBV2	13	TGTGCCAGCAGTGACTGGACAGCCTACGAGCAGTACTTC	CASSDWTAYEQYF
TRBJ1-1	few	.	TRBV7-9	18	TGTGCCAGCAGCGATTCAGGCTTTTTGGTAGAACTGGACACTGAAGCTTTCTTT	CASSDSGFLVELDTEAFF
TRBJ1-1	.	.	TRBV12-5	14	TGTGCTAGTGGTCCGGATACCGGGAGCACTGAAGCTTTCTTT	CASGPDTGSTEAFF
TRBJ2-1	.	TRBD1	TRBV2	15	TGTGCCAGCAGTGCACCGGGACAGGGACGCAATGAGCAGTTCTTC	CASSAPGQGRNEQFF
TRBJ1-2	.	.	TRBV19	12	TGTGCCAGTAGTATGTGGGTCTGGGGCTACACCTTC	CASSMWVWGYTF
TRBJ2-3	.	.	TRBV4-2	16	TGTGCCAGCAGCCAATCCCCGGTGCCCCCGCCGGATACGCAGTATTTT	CASSQSPVPPPDTQYF
TRBJ1-6	.	.	TRBV7-2	13	TGTGCCAGCAGCTTCCCCGGGTTTTCACCCCTCCACTTT	CASSFPGFSPLHF
TRBJ2-5	.	.	TRBV30	16	TGTGCCTGGAGTATCCTATCCGGGACGCACCAAGAGACCCAGCACTTC	CAWSILSGTHQETQHF
TRBJ1-5	.	.	TRBV5-1	14	TGCGCCAGCAGCCTCGGACAGACAAATCAGCCCCAGCATTTT	CASSLGQTNQPQHF
TRBJ2-1	.	TRBD2	TRBV5-1	15	TGCGCCAGCAGCCCCGGGTCTAGCGGGGCCAATGAGCAGTTCTTC	CASSPGSSGANEQFF
TRBJ2-3	.	TRBD2	TRBV28	15	TGTGCCAGCAGTGTAGCGGGGGGGCAGGCAGATACGCAGTATTTT	CASSVAGGQADTQYF
TRBJ2-2	.	TRBD2	TRBV9	16	TGTGCCAGCAGCGTTAGGGAGGGAGCGAACACCGGGGAGCTGTTTTTT	CASSVREGANTGELFF
TRBJ1-4	.	.	TRBV7-9	15	TGTGCCAGCAGCTTAGAGTGGCCAAGAGATGAAAAACTGTTTTTT	CASSLEWPRDEKLFF
TRBJ2-7	.	.	TRBV11-1	14	TGTGCCAGCAGCCCCGAGGTCTCGGCCCTAGAGCAGTACTTC	CASSPEVSALEQYF
TRBJ1-2	.	.	TRBV9	15	TGTGCCAGCAGCGTAGGACAGGCATCCCACTATGGCTACACCTTC	CASSVGQASHYGYTF
TRBJ1-4	.	.	TRBV19	13	TGTGCCAGTAGTATCAGGGAAAATGAAAAACTGTTTTTT	CASSIRENEKLFF
TRBJ2-1	.	TRBD1	TRBV6-1	15	TGTGCCAGCAGGGTACAGGGGGCGTTAATCAATGAGCAGTTCTTC	CASRVQGALINEQFF
TRBJ1-1	.	.	TRBV5-1	12	TGCGCCACAGGGACCGGAGGCACTGAAGCTTTCTTT	CATGTGGTEAFF
TRBJ1-5	.	.	TRBV2	12	TGTGCCAGCAATAAGGTGAATCAGCCCCAGCATTTT	CASNKVNQPQHF
TRBJ2-1	.	TRBD1	TRBV11-2	15	TGTGCCAGCAGCAGAGCCCGGGACAGAAACAATGAGCAGTTCTTC	CASSRARDRNNEQFF
TRBJ1-4	once	TRBD1	TRBV19	16	TGTGCCAGTAGCCAAATAGAGGGGGCGACTAATGAAAAACTGTTTTTT	CASSQIEGATNEKLFF